Included here is one TCR beta chain sequence, with context. Antigen: not known. The sample is drawn from a study of post-analysis software for immune sequencing data. Study-wide points: Comparison of patients with controls showed about 5 TRBV segments more frequent in patients, TRBV5-6, TRBV5-1 and TRBV20-1 among them. People with multiple sclerosis had a significantly lower normalized Chao1 diversity than controls did.

The CDR3 totals 12 residues. The germline V and J ends were trimmed by 2 bases and 5 bases, with 7 bases remaining between them. CDR1 and CDR2 (germline): SGHDT, YYEEEE. The library was made from cDNA and included unique molecular identifiers. TCRdb processed the PCR reads anew with MiXCR; each CDR3 protein has one entry. This table holds around 500,000 distinct CDR3 sequences, around 36% found once. The receptor was isolated from a girl under 18 with multiple sclerosis. J is TRBJ2-5 and V is TRBV5-6; D is uncertain. Sequencing was carried out using blood. The CDR3 DNA reads as TGTGCCAGCAGCTTTAGGTTGGAGACCCAGTACTTC. Translating gives CASSFRLETQYF.